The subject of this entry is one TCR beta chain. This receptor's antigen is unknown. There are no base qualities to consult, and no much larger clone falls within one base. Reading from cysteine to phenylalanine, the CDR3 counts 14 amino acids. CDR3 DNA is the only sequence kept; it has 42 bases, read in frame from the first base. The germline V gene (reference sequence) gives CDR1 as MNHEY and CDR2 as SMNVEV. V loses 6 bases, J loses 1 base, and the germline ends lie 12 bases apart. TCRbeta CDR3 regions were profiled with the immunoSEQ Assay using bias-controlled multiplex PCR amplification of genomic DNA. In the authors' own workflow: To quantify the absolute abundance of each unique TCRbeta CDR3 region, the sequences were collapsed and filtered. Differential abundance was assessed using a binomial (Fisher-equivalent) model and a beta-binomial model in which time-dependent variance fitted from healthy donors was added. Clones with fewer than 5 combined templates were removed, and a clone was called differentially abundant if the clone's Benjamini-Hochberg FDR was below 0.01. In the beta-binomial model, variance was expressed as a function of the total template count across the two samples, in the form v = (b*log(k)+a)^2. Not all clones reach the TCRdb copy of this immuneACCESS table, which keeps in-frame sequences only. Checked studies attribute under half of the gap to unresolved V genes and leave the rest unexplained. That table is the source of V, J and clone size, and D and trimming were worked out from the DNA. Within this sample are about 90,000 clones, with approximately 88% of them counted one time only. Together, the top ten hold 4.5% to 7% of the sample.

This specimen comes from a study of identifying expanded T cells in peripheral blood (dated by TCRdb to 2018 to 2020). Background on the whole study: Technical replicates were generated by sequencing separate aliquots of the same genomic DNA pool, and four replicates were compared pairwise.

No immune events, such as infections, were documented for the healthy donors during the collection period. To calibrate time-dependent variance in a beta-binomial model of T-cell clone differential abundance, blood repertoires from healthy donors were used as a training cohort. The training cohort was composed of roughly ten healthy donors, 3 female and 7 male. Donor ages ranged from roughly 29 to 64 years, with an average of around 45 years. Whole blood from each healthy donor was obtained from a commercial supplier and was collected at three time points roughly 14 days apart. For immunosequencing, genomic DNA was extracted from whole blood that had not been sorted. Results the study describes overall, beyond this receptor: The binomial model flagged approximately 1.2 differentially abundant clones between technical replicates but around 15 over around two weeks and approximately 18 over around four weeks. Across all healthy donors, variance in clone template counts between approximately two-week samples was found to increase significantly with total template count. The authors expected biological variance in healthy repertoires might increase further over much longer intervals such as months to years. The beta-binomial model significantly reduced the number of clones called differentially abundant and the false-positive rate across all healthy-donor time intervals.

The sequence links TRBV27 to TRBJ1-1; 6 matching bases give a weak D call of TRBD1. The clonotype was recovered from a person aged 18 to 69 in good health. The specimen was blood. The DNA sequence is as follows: TGTGCCAGCAGAATACAGGGAAAGAACACTGAAGCTTTCTTT. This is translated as CASRIQGKNTEAFF.